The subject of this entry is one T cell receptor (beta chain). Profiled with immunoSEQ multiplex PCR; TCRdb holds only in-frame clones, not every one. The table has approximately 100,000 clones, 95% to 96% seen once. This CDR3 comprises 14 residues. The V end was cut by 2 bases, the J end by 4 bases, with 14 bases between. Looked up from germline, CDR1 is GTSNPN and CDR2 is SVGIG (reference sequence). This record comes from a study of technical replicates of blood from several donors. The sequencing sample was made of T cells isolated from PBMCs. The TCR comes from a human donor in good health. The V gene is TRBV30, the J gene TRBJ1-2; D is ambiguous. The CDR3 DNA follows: TGTGCCTGGAGTCACGGGATAGGCCCCTATGGCTACACCTTC. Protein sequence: CAWSHGIGPYGYTF. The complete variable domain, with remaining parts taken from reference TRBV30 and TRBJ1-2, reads SQTIHQWPATLVQPVGSPLSLECTVEGTSNPNLYWYRQAAGRGLQLLFYSVGIGQISSEVPQNLSASRPQDRQFILSSKKLLLSDSGFYLCAWSHGIGPYGYTFGSGTRLTVV.